This entry lists 9 T cell receptor beta chains sequenced from one sample in a study of blood T cell repertoires in COVID-19. Sequencing was performed with immunoSEQ multiplex PCR; in TCRdb, only in-frame clones are kept and a portion is missing. The sample carries 350,000 to 400,000 clones, approximately 87% recorded once. The sample comprised PBMCs or T cells enriched from blood (not recorded which). All receptors come from a woman between 25 and 40 years old with acute COVID-19.

V gene TRBV7-9 combines with J gene TRBJ1-5; no clear D gene. CDR3 length: 14 amino acids. Per germline, CDR1 SEHNR and CDR2 FQNEAQ (reference sequence). V was trimmed by 1 base and J by 0 bases, leaving 4 bases between them. CDR3: CASSLGDSNQPQHF. The CDR3 nucleotides are TGTGCCAGCAGCTTAGGCGATAGCAATCAGCCCCAGCATTTT. The full variable domain, completed using reference TRBV7-9 and TRBJ1-5, is DTGVSQNPRHKITKRGQNVTFRCDPISEHNRLYWYRQTLGQGPEFLTYFQNEAQLEKSRLLSDRFSAERPKGSFSTLEIQRTEQGDSAMYLCASSLGDSNQPQHFGDGTRLSIL.

The chain joins TRBV19 to TRBJ1-6; no clear D gene. This CDR3 region has 14 residues. Between the trimmed V and J ends, which lost 5 bases and 3 bases, there was a span of 8 bases. Germline assignment: CDR1 LNHDA and CDR2 SQIVND (reference sequence). CDR3 sequence: CASSVISYNSPLHF. The DNA of the CDR3 is TGTGCCAGTAGTGTAATTAGCTATAATTCACCCCTCCACTTT.

The chain joins TRBV5-1 to TRBJ2-2, with D perhaps TRBD2 (6 bases). This CDR3 has 15 residues. V lost 1 base and J 4 bases, leaving 11 bases between the germline ends. Germline-derived CDR1 and CDR2 are SGHRS and YFSETQ. The CDR3 DNA reads TGCGCCAGCAGCTTGCGGGCAGCGGGCACCGGGGAGCTGTTTTTT. Encoded protein: CASSLRAAGTGELFF.

The V call is TRBV7-2, the J call TRBJ1-1; weak D call: TRBD1 (5 bases). The CDR3 has 13 residues. Germline V gene data show CDR1 as SGHTA and CDR2 as FQGNSA. V lost 5 bases and J lost 5, with 12 bases in between. CDR3 loop: CASSPYRGTEAFF. The CDR3 DNA reads as TGTGCCAGCAGCCCTTATCGGGGGACTGAAGCTTTCTTT.

This chain joins TRBV6-5 and TRBJ2-7, with 9 positions matching TRBD2. The CDR3 spans 15 residues. Germline V CDR1 and CDR2: MNHEY, SVGAGI. With V trimmed by 9 bases and J by 2 bases, 11 bases remained unmatched. CDR3 bases: TGTGCCAGACTCGCGAGGCGGGGGGGCCCCTACGAGCAGTACTTC. Protein product: CARLARRGGPYEQYF.

The chain uses TRBV7-6 and TRBJ2-7; D is unclear. CDR1 is SGHVS, CDR2 FNYEAQ, per germline. The CDR3 is made up of 13 amino acids. Trimming cost V 3 bases and J 3 bases, with 9 bases left between them. As DNA, the CDR3 is TGTGCCAGCAGCTTGGGCAGAAACTACGAGCAGTACTTC. Translated, it gives CASSLGRNYEQYF. Complete variable domain (other parts from reference TRBV7-6 and TRBJ2-7): GAGVSQSPRYKVTKRGQDVALRCDPISGHVSLYWYRQALGQGPEFLTYFNYEAQQDKSGLPNDRFSAERPEGSISTLTIQRTEQRDSAMYRCASSLGRNYEQYFGPGTRLTVT.

The V and J genes are TRBV10-2 and TRBJ1-5; D is perhaps TRBD1 (6 bases). Germline CDR1 and CDR2: WSHSY and SAAADI. The CDR3 loop spans 15 amino acids. The germline V and J ends were trimmed by 2 bases and 0 bases, with 8 bases remaining between them. The CDR3, as DNA: TGCGCCAGCAGTGAGGACAGGAGTAGCAATCAGCCCCAGCATTTT. This encodes CASSEDRSSNQPQHF.

V gene TRBV24-1 combines with J gene TRBJ2-3, with TRBD1 identical over 10 bases. CDR3 length equals 17 residues. CDR1 is KGHDR and CDR2 is SFDVKD in the germline V gene. The V segment lost 3 bases and the J segment 2 bases; nucleotides outside the gene matches: 7. The CDR3 nucleotides read TGTGCCACCAGTGATCCCGGGACAGGGGCTACCACAGATACGCAGTATTTT. Its translation: CATSDPGTGATTDTQYF.

V and J are TRBV5-8 and TRBJ2-6; D might be TRBD2 (5 bases). The CDR3 spans 17 residues. Germline CDR1 reads SGHTS; CDR2 reads YDEGEE. The ends were cut back, 0 bases at V and 0 bases at J, with 10 bases in the middle. The CDR3 DNA reads as TGTGCCAGCAGCTTGGTGGCTGACTACTCTGGGGCCAACGTCCTGACTTTC. Encoded protein: CASSLVADYSGANVLTF.